One sample yielded the 10 T cell receptor beta chains listed below, sequenced in a study of blood T cell repertoires in COVID-19. Assay used: immunoSEQ multiplex PCR; TCRdb lists only in-frame clones, some missing. The sample gives under 200,000 clones, approximately 80% of which show up once; 0.95% is in the top ten. Specimen: peripheral blood. These receptors were taken from a man aged 55 to 69 with COVID-19, enrolled during active disease.

J is TRBJ1-5 and V is TRBV5-1; a possible D gene is TRBD1 (6 bases). CDR1 and CDR2 from the germline V gene are SGHRS and YFSETQ. V lost 4 bases to trimming and J lost 3 bases, with 14 bases between them. This CDR3 region has 15 residues. CDR3 protein: CASSLTGTNNQPQHF. As DNA, the CDR3 is TGCGCCAGCAGCCTCACCGGGACAAACAATCAGCCCCAGCATTTT. Based on the CDR3 plus reference TRBV5-1 and TRBJ1-5, the full variable domain is KAGVTQTPRYLIKTRGQQVTLSCSPISGHRSVSWYQQTPGQGLQFLFEYFSETQRNKGNFPGRFSGRQFSNSRSEMNVSTLELGDSALYLCASSLTGTNNQPQHFGDGTRLSIL.

The J gene is TRBJ1-5, the V gene TRBV2, with 7 bases identical to TRBD1. The CDR3 loop spans 14 amino acids. J was trimmed by 6 bases and V by 4 bases; bases with no gene match: 6. Germline values: CDR1 SNHLY, CDR2 FYNNEI. CDR3 in DNA: TGTGCCAGCAGTGTCAAGGGGGCTGCTCAGCCCCAGCATTTT. This gives the protein CASSVKGAAQPQHF.

The CDR3 spells CASSSELGTTGELFF. The CDR3 coding sequence is TGTGCCAGCAGTTCTGAGCTAGGAACGACCGGGGAGCTGTTTTTT. The rearrangement joins TRBV25-1 to TRBJ2-2; D gene uncertain. Trimming removed 5 bases at V and 5 bases at J, with 15 bases between. CDR1 is MGHDK and CDR2 is SYGVNS in the germline V gene. The CDR3 extends over 15 amino acids.

This clone occurred once. V and J are TRBV9 and TRBJ2-7; 7 nucleotides align to TRBD2. The CDR3 has 13 residues. V lost 0 bases, J lost 6 bases, and 3 bases stayed unmatched. Germline V gene lookup returns CDR1 SGDLS and CDR2 YYNGEE. For the CDR3, the DNA is TGTGCCAGCAGCGTAGTGACTAGCCGCGAGCAGTACTTC. Translating it yields CASSVVTSREQYF.

This sequence joins TRBV5-1 and TRBJ1-2; a weak D match, TRBD1 (6 bases). Germline loops: CDR1 SGHRS, CDR2 YFSETQ. Trimming pared 4 bases from V and 5 bases from J, leaving 15 bases between. This CDR3 spans 14 amino acids. CDR3: CASSTDRSTYGYTF. The CDR3 DNA reads as TGCGCCAGCAGCACAGACAGGAGCACATATGGCTACACCTTC.

Here the CDR3 DNA reads TGTGCCAGTAGTCATGCGACAGGGGGCGAGCAGTACTTC. Encoded protein: CASSHATGGEQYF. This chain joins TRBV19 and TRBJ2-7; TRBD1 matches at 9 bases. CDR3 length: 13 amino acids. Germline values: CDR1 LNHDA, CDR2 SQIVND (reference sequence). J lost 6 bases, V lost 5 bases, and 5 bases had no gene match.

The V call is TRBV11-2, the J call TRBJ2-7, with D possibly matching TRBD2 (5 bases). Germline CDR1 SGHAT, CDR2 FQNNGV. V shed 7 bases and J shed 4 bases, with 20 bases lying between them. The CDR3 spans 15 residues. CDR3 nucleotides: TGTGCCAGCACCCCTGGGAGAGGGAAGACGTACGAGCAGTACTTC. Translating gives CASTPGRGKTYEQYF.

The V and J genes are TRBV7-9 and TRBJ1-1; D is unresolved. The germline V gene encodes CDR1 SEHNR and CDR2 FQNEAQ (reference sequence). The CDR3 totals 11 residues. The V end was cut by 6 bases, the J end by 11 bases, with 13 bases between. CDR3 in amino acids: CASRSSLGAFF. In DNA form, the CDR3 reads TGTGCCAGCAGATCGAGTCTCGGGGCTTTCTTT.

The chain combines TRBV9 with TRBJ1-4, with a tentative D call TRBD1 (6 bases). Germline CDR1 reads SGDLS; CDR2 reads YYNGEE. The CDR3 has 17 residues. V was shortened by 0 bases and J by 0 bases, with 12 bases between the two germline ends. In nucleotides, the CDR3 is TGTGCCAGCAGCGTAGAGCCCTGGACAGCAACTAATGAAAAACTGTTTTTT. Its protein product is CASSVEPWTATNEKLFF.

Written as DNA, the CDR3 is TGTGCCCTTAACGCCCCTGGACACCACTCCACTGAAGCTTTCTTT. Amino acids: CALNAPGHHSTEAFF. This chain uses TRBV28 with TRBJ1-1; D possibly corresponds to TRBD1 (5 bases). V was cut by 11 bases and J by 4 bases, with 23 bases left in between. From germline, CDR1 is MDHEN and CDR2 SYDVKM. CDR3 length equals 15 residues. The full variable domain, completed using reference TRBV28 and TRBJ1-1, is DVKVTQSSRYLVKRTGEKVFLECVQDMDHENMFWYRQDPGLGLRLIYFSYDVKMKEKGDIPEGYSVSREKKERFSLILESASTNQTSMYLCALNAPGHHSTEAFFGQGTRLTVV.